The 19 T cell receptor beta chains below all came from one sample that was sequenced in a study of neurological immune-mediated disorders. In TCRdb, the 5' RACE reads were re-called with MiXCR into one record per CDR3 protein. The sample lists about 55,000 distinct CDR3 sequences; more than 4% were seen once. Sample: PBMCs. These receptors were taken from a man aged 45-65 years with multiple sclerosis.

This clonotype showed up many times. The rearrangement joins TRBV10-3 to TRBJ1-2, with unresolved D. The V gene lost 3 bases and the J gene lost 5 bases, with 7 bases spanning the gap. The CDR3 sequence is 12 residues long. Germline CDR1 reads ENHRY; CDR2 reads SYGVKD. CDR3 bases: TGTGCCATCAGTGATGAAGGTTATGGCTACACCTTC. Its protein is CAISDEGYGYTF.

In this sample, this clonotype turned up many times. The chain couples TRBV28 to TRBJ2-7; unclear D gene. Trimming pared 4 bases from V and 4 bases from J, leaving 14 bases between. The CDR3 consists of 14 residues. Germline lookup yields CDR1 MDHEN and CDR2 SYDVKM. The CDR3 DNA is TGTGCCAGCAGTTCCGAGACCCGGAGATACGAGCAGTACTTC. Protein sequence: CASSSETRRYEQYF.

This clonotype was counted many times. At one of its ends the junction is not consistent with the germline gene, which may arise from a read error. The chain combines TRBV7-9 with TRBJ1-5, with TRBD1 matching 7 bases. CDR1 is SEHNR and CDR2 is FQNEAQ in the germline V gene (reference sequence). There are 14 residues in the CDR3. CDR3 coding DNA: TGTGCCAGCAGCTTTACAGGGGACAATCAGCCCCAGAATTTT. Residues: CASSFTGDNQPQNF.

This clonotype was picked up many times. The J gene is TRBJ1-1, the V gene TRBV20-1; no firm D call. This CDR3 contains 13 residues. The germline gives CDR1 DFQATT, CDR2 SNEGSKA (reference sequence). V gave up 1 base and J gave up 6 bases, with 12 bases separating them. Here the CDR3 reads CSARGGGWAEAFF. The CDR3 DNA follows: TGCAGTGCTAGAGGAGGAGGATGGGCTGAAGCTTTCTTT.

This clonotype occurred many times. The chain couples TRBV5-1 to TRBJ2-3; 11 positions agree with TRBD2. The V segment lost 4 bases and the J segment 11 bases; nucleotides outside the gene matches: 3. Germline lookup yields CDR1 SGHRS and CDR2 YFSETQ. CDR3 size: 12 residues. CDR3 DNA: TGCGCCAGCAGCCGTGGACTAGCGGGGCAGTATTTT. The encoded protein is CASSRGLAGQYF. Filled out from reference TRBV5-1 and TRBJ2-3, the complete variable domain reads KAGVTQTPRYLIKTRGQQVTLSCSPISGHRSVSWYQQTPGQGLQFLFEYFSETQRNKGNFPGRFSGRQFSNSRSEMNVSTLELGDSALYLCASSRGLAGQYFGPGTRLTVL.

This chain connects TRBV11-2 to TRBJ2-3, with TRBD1 matching 7 bases. The CDR3 length is 15 residues. The V gene end was trimmed by 7 bases and the J gene end by 0 bases; junction bases not matched to a gene: 7. Germline CDR1 SGHAT, CDR2 FQNNGV. This CDR3 reads CASTLDRVSTDTQYF. The CDR3 DNA reads TGTGCCAGCACCCTAGACAGGGTAAGCACAGATACGCAGTATTTT. Filled out from reference TRBV11-2 and TRBJ2-3, the complete variable domain reads EAGVAQSPRYKIIEKRQSVAFWCNPISGHATLYWYQQILGQGPKLLIQFQNNGVVDDSQLPKDRFSAERLKGVDSTLKIQPAKLEDSAVYLCASTLDRVSTDTQYFGPGTRLTVL.

This clonotype was counted many times. The chain uses TRBV5-1 and TRBJ2-3, with 9 bases lining up with TRBD2. Trimming took 4 bases from V and 4 from J; bases not matched to a gene: 10. Germline CDR1 reads SGHRS; CDR2 reads YFSETQ. This CDR3 is 16 amino acids long. The CDR3 coding sequence is TGCGCCAGCAGCAACGGGGCTAGCGGGGTCGCAGATACGCAGTATTTT. Its translation is CASSNGASGVADTQYF.

The table lists this clonotype with a count of one. The V call is TRBV5-6, the J call TRBJ1-5; TRBD1 is a possible D gene (5 bases). The CDR3 totals 17 residues. Trimming cost V 2 bases and J 2 bases, with 17 bases left between them. The germline gives CDR1 SGHDT, CDR2 YYEEEE. The chain's CDR3 is CASSFGRERIGNQPQHF. The CDR3 DNA reads as TGTGCCAGCAGCTTTGGCAGGGAAAGAATTGGCAATCAGCCCCAGCATTTT.

This clonotype was detected a few times. The gene calls are TRBV20-1 and TRBJ2-7; tentative D call: TRBD2 (7 bases). Germline V gene lookup returns CDR1 DFQATT and CDR2 SNEGSKA (reference sequence). The V end was cut by 0 bases, the J end by 2 bases, with 14 bases between. The CDR3 runs to 15 residues. DNA of the CDR3: TGCAGTGCTAGAGATATGGGGGGGCCACCCTACGAGCAGTACTTC. As protein: CSARDMGGPPYEQYF.

This clonotype was observed at least ten times. The chain has TRBV29-1 and TRBJ2-5; 7 bases are a match to TRBD1. The V gene's germline CDR1 is SQVTM and CDR2 ANQGSEA. V lost 5 bases and J lost 5; bases outside the gene matches: 11. The CDR3 contains 14 residues. The CDR3 DNA reads TGCAGCGTTTCCGGGACAGCCCGGTCTGAGACCCAGTACTTC. This translates into CSVSGTARSETQYF.

In this sample, this clonotype turned up many times. The chain uses TRBV27 and TRBJ2-4; unclear D gene. Trimming removed 2 bases at V and 7 bases at J, with 3 bases between. CDR3 length: 11 residues. CDR1 and CDR2 from the germline V gene are MNHEY and SMNVEV (reference sequence). The CDR3 reads CASSLGNIQYF. CDR3 in DNA: TGTGCCAGCAGTTTAGGTAACATTCAGTACTTC.

This clonotype was recorded many times. The chain recombines TRBV5-1 with TRBJ2-7; D remains unclear. V shed 5 bases and J shed 1 base, with 10 bases lying between them. The CDR3 is 13 amino acids. CDR1 is SGHRS, CDR2 YFSETQ, per germline. This CDR3 is CASSPPGSYEQYF. CDR3 bases: TGCGCCAGCAGTCCCCCAGGATCCTACGAGCAGTACTTC. Full variable domain (remainder filled in from reference TRBV5-1 and TRBJ2-7): KAGVTQTPRYLIKTRGQQVTLSCSPISGHRSVSWYQQTPGQGLQFLFEYFSETQRNKGNFPGRFSGRQFSNSRSEMNVSTLELGDSALYLCASSPPGSYEQYFGPGTRLTVT.

This clonotype came up many times. V usage is TRBV5-1 and J usage is TRBJ1-1; no firm D call. Germline V lookup: CDR1 SGHRS, CDR2 YFSETQ. The CDR3 contains 16 residues. The V and J ends lost 0 bases and 2 bases respectively, with 14 bases between them. CDR3: CASSLEGYGLNTEAFF. The CDR3 coding sequence is TGCGCCAGCAGCTTGGAAGGGTACGGCCTAAACACTGAAGCTTTCTTT.

The table lists this clonotype with many counts. V usage is TRBV5-1 and J usage is TRBJ2-1, with 9 nucleotides matching TRBD2. This CDR3 comprises 16 residues. With V trimmed by 0 bases and J by 7 bases, 8 bases remained unmatched. Germline V gene data show CDR1 as SGHRS and CDR2 as YFSETQ. CDR3 sequence reads: CASSLGGLATANEQFF. The CDR3 region has the DNA TGCGCCAGCAGCTTGGGGGGACTAGCAACGGCTAATGAGCAGTTCTTC.

About this clonotype itself: This could be a read error, since a much larger clone is one nucleotide away. This sequence joins TRBV14 and TRBJ2-1, with no clear D. Per germline, CDR1 SGHDN and CDR2 FVKESK. Trimming removed 7 bases at V and 2 bases at J, with 9 bases between. This CDR3 is 13 amino acids long. CDR3 sequence (DNA): TGTGCCAGCACCCTCCACACCTACAATGAGCAGTTCTTC. It yields the protein CASTLHTYNEQFF.

Many counts were recorded for this clonotype. V is TRBV4-1 and J is TRBJ2-1; 11 bases are a match to TRBD1. The CDR3 is made up of 16 amino acids. V trimming: 1 base; J trimming: 8 bases; junction bases outside the gene matches: 7. Germline-derived CDR1 and CDR2 are MGHRA and YSYEKL. CDR3 amino acids: CASSQVRDRGFYEQFF. The CDR3 DNA is TGCGCCAGCAGCCAAGTCCGGGACAGGGGGTTCTATGAGCAGTTCTTC.

The J gene is TRBJ2-3, the V gene TRBV29-1, with 8 bases aligning to TRBD1. The germline CDR1 and CDR2 sequences are SQVTM and ANQGSEA. The CDR3 has 14 amino acids. Trimming at V came to 6 bases and at J to 3 bases, leaving 8 bases not matched to a gene. The CDR3 DNA is TGCAGCGTAGCGCAGGGGGCGGGAACAGATACGCAGTATTTT. Translation: CSVAQGAGTDTQYF.

In this sample, this clonotype turned up many times. The chain recombines TRBV3-1 with TRBJ2-5; the match to TRBD2 covers 7 bases. V lost 0 bases to trimming and J lost 0 bases; unmatched junction nucleotides: 7. The germline V gene has CDR1 LGHDT and CDR2 YNNKEL (reference sequence). The CDR3 consists of 17 residues. CDR3 in DNA: TGTGCCAGCAGCCAAGATTTGGCTAGCGGCTACCAAGAGACCCAGTACTTC. Its translation is CASSQDLASGYQETQYF.

By share of the sample, this clonotype is medium-sized. V is TRBV2 and J is TRBJ2-3; TRBD1 agrees at 8 bases. CDR3 length equals 14 residues. CDR1 is SNHLY and CDR2 is FYNNEI in the germline V gene. Trimming at V came to 3 bases and at J to 5 bases, leaving 4 bases not matched to a gene. For the CDR3, the DNA is TGTGCCAGCAGTGACAGGGGGCTGGGAGATACGCAGTATTTT. Translating gives CASSDRGLGDTQYF.